Listed below are T cell receptor beta chains from one sample, sequenced in a study of blood T cell repertoires in COVID-19. Profiled with immunoSEQ multiplex PCR; TCRdb holds only in-frame clones, not every one. The sample carries a few hundred thousand clones, 80% to 90% recorded once. Sequencing was done on a sample of peripheral blood. Source of these receptors: a woman between 50 and 59 years old with acute or convalescent COVID-19. The CDR3 runs from the conserved cysteine through the conserved F or W. Fields, in order: D gene, V gene, CDR3 length, J gene, CDR3 DNA, CDR3 protein. A D gene is named only where the DNA matches it firmly.

>-|TRBV29-1|13|TRBJ1-1
TGCAGCGTTGAGATACAGGGGAACACTGAAGCTTTCTTT
CSVEIQGNTEAFF
>TRBD1|TRBV11-2|16|TRBJ1-2
TGTGCCAGCAGCTTAGGAGGGACAGGGGCTAACTATGGCTACACCTTC
CASSLGGTGANYGYTF
>-|TRBV4-1|14|TRBJ2-1
TGCGCCAGCAGCCAGGGGGGGGCCCGGGATGAGCAGTTCTTC
CASSQGGARDEQFF
>-|TRBV4-2|15|TRBJ1-2
TGTGCCAGCAGCCAGGAAGGAGGGGCTAACTATGGCTACACCTTC
CASSQEGGANYGYTF
>TRBD1|TRBV6-1|14|TRBJ1-1
TGTGCCAGCAATCTACAGGGGGCTCTGACTGAAGCTTTCTTT
CASNLQGALTEAFF
>TRBD1|TRBV5-1|18|TRBJ2-7
TGCGCCAGCAGCTTCAGTACACGCGGACAGGGCCTTACCTACGAGCAGTACTTC
CASSFSTRGQGLTYEQYF
>-|TRBV10-1|15|TRBJ2-5
TGCGCCAGCAGGGGACTTGCGAGGGGGCGGGAGACCCAGTACTTC
CASRGLARGRETQYF
>TRBD1|TRBV4-1|14|TRBJ2-1
TGCGCCAGCAGCCAACCAGGGGGCCACAATGAGCAGTTCTTC
CASSQPGGHNEQFF
>TRBD1|TRBV6-5|15|TRBJ1-6
TGTGCCAGCATCCAAGTCAGGACAGGGGACTCACCCCTCCACTTT
CASIQVRTGDSPLHF
>-|TRBV7-2|12|TRBJ2-1
TGTGCCAGCAGCTTTACAGGGTTTGAGCAGTTCTTC
CASSFTGFEQFF
>-|TRBV6-5|13|TRBJ2-5
TGTGCCAGCAGAGGACACTCCCAAGAGACCCAGTACTTC
CASRGHSQETQYF